This T cell receptor beta chain stems from a study of CD8+ T cells in alopecia areata. PBMCs served as the source from which CD4+ and CD8+ T cells were sorted. For this clone: Its target is unknown.

Whole-study findings and limits: Clonality exceeded that of normal scalp in lesional scalp, most notably in alopecia totalis/universalis. Patients showed less clear TCR sequence sharing than mice, possibly partly because of HLA diversity.

The CDR3 has 15 residues. V was trimmed by 4 bases and J by 0 bases, leaving 10 bases between them. The germline gives CDR1 MGHRA, CDR2 YSYEKL. It was cDNA, reverse transcribed from extracted RNA, that served as the sequencing template. The assay was immunoSEQ multiplex PCR, and TCRdb's table has in-frame clones only and misses some. The sample includes 150,000 to 200,000 clones, about three fifths seen only once; the top ten take 4.5% to 5%. The TCR originated in a human donor in good health. Sequenced: CD4+ T cells sorted from blood. The chain recombines TRBV4-1 with TRBJ2-4; tentatively, D is TRBD1 (6 bases). The CDR3 protein is CASSPTGLAKNIQYF. The CDR3 nucleotides read TGCGCCAGCAGCCCGACAGGTCTAGCCAAAAACATTCAGTACTTC.